This T cell receptor (beta chain) was recovered during a study of T cells in Graves' hyperthyroidism and ophthalmopathy. The study included ophthalmopathy patients with Clinical Activity Score at least 3, NOSPECS grade at least 4 and duration under 3 months. RNA transcripts gave rise to amplified TCR beta CDR3 regions. The TCR CDR3 was amplified in a first-round RT-PCR using the HTBI primer set. One entry per CDR3 protein results from TCRdb running MiXCR on the multiplex PCR reads. The table shows about 640,000 distinct CDR3 sequences, with roughly 15% occurring only once. This clonotype was picked up many times. The clonotype was recovered from a woman aged 50 to 60 with Graves' ophthalmopathy. The sequencing sample was made of blood.

CDR3 in amino acids: CATSDSGWGLETQYF. The CDR3, as DNA: TGTGCCACCAGTGATTCCGGGTGGGGGCTGGAGACCCAGTACTTC. The chain has TRBV24-1 and TRBJ2-5, with D possibly being TRBD1 (6 bases). Per the germline V gene, CDR1 is KGHDR and CDR2 is SFDVKD. CDR3 length: 15 residues. Between the trimmed V and J ends, which lost 2 bases and 5 bases, there was a span of 14 bases.